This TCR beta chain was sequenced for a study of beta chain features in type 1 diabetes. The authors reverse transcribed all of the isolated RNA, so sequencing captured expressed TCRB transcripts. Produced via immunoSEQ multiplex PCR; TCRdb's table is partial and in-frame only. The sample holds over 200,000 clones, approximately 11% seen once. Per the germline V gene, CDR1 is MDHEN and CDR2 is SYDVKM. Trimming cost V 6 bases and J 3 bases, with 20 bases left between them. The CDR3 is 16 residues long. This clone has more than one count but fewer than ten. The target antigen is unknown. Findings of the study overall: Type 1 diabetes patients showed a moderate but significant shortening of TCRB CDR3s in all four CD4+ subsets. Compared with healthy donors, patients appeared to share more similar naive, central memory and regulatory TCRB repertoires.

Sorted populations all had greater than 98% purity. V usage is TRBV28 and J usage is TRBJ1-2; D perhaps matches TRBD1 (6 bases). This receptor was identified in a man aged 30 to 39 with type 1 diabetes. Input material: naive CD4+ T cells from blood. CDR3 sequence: CASSPTSFSGDYGYTF. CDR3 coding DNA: TGTGCCAGCAGCCCCACGAGTTTCTCAGGGGACTATGGCTACACCTTC.